This T cell receptor (beta chain) was found in a study of sequential checkpoint blockade in melanoma. About the research overall: Maintenance nivolumab came after either treatment sequence. Fewer than 25 patients had tumor biopsies before treatment and at week 13.

This clone was counted only a few times. Documented treatment: randomized to nivolumab then ipilimumab (arm A) or the reverse (arm B). None of the patients previously received DNA-damaging chemotherapy. The CDR3 is 16 residues long. TCRdb's table, derived via immunoSEQ multiplex PCR, lists solely in-frame clones and lacks some. The sample yields 5,500 or so clones, 39% seen once. The starting material was tumor tissue (inferred from file names), obtained from a patient given nivolumab and ipilimumab in sequence. The chain recombines TRBV7-5 with TRBJ2-1; TRBD2 is the table's D call and was not checked against the DNA. TRBV7-5 is a recognized pseudogene. The receptor was derived from a human donor with melanoma. In nucleotides, the CDR3 is TGTGCCAGCAGCTTAGCGGGGATACGCACCTACAATGAGCAGTTCTTC. Encoded protein: CASSLAGIRTYNEQFF.